The rows below give T cell receptor beta chains drawn from one sample of a study of blood T cell repertoires in COVID-19. Assay: immunoSEQ multiplex PCR; the TCRdb copy retains only in-frame clones and omits some. The sample yields 40,000 to 55,000 clones, 80% to 90% seen once. Sequenced sample: peripheral blood. These receptors were taken from a man aged 70-80 years with active COVID-19. The CDR3 runs from the conserved cysteine through the conserved F or W. A D gene is named only where the DNA matches it firmly. Clone size, where shown, is once, few, many, or a class for clones that have expanded.

d_gene | j_gene | v_gene | abundance | CDR3aa | CDR3nt
. | TRBJ2-7 | TRBV19 | . | CASSPHSDRISYEQYF | TGTGCCAGTAGTCCCCACTCGGACAGAATATCCTACGAGCAGTACTTC
. | TRBJ2-2 | TRBV27 | once | CASRKRALTGELFF | TGTGCCAGCAGGAAGAGGGCACTAACCGGGGAGCTGTTTTTT
TRBD1 | TRBJ2-1 | TRBV5-1 | . | CASSLDRTGDYNEQFF | TGCGCCAGCAGCTTGGATCGAACAGGGGACTACAATGAGCAGTTCTTC
. | TRBJ2-3 | TRBV3-1/TRBV3-2 | . | CASSLPRGVSTDTQYF | TGTGCCAGCAGCCTACCTCGAGGAGTCTCCACAGATACGCAGTATTTT
. | TRBJ2-7 | TRBV3-1/TRBV3-2 | . | CASSQGLAYEQYF | TGTGCCAGCAGCCAAGGGCTAGCCTACGAGCAGTACTTC
. | TRBJ1-1 | TRBV19 | once | CASSIDRSATEAFF | TGTGCCAGTAGTATAGACAGGTCCGCCACTGAAGCTTTCTTT
TRBD1 | TRBJ2-1 | TRBV5-1 | . | CASSLSTGGDEQFF | TGCGCCAGCAGCTTGTCAACAGGGGGTGATGAGCAGTTCTTC
. | TRBJ1-3 | TRBV5-6 | . | CASSLGQGNTIYF | TGTGCCAGCAGCTTGGGCCAGGGAAACACCATATATTTT
TRBD1 | TRBJ2-5 | TRBV7-2 | once | CASSGWDSQETQYF | TGTGCCAGCAGCGGTTGGGACAGCCAAGAGACCCAGTACTTC
. | TRBJ2-2 | TRBV6-2/TRBV6-3 | . | CASSYGRNTGELFF | TGTGCCAGCAGTTACGGCAGGAACACCGGGGAGCTGTTTTTT
. | TRBJ2-7 | TRBV5-6 | . | CASSLIGDEQYF | TGTGCCAGCAGCTTAATAGGGGACGAGCAGTACTTC
. | TRBJ2-2 | TRBV27 | . | CASSRQGGWNTGELFF | TGTGCCAGTAGTCGGCAGGGAGGCTGGAACACCGGGGAGCTGTTTTTT
. | TRBJ1-2 | TRBV7-9 | once | CASSLDTLNYGYTF | TGTGCCAGCAGCTTAGACACCCTTAACTATGGCTACACCTTC
. | TRBJ1-2 | TRBV12-3/TRBV12-4 | . | CASSATGPYGYTF | TGTGCCAGCAGTGCCACAGGACCCTATGGCTACACCTTC
. | TRBJ1-2 | TRBV5-1 | . | CASSLGGPPGYGYTF | TGCGCCAGCAGCTTGGGGGGCCCCCCGGGCTATGGCTACACCTTC
. | TRBJ1-2 | TRBV27 | . | CASSLSRGKGYTF | TGTGCCAGCAGTTTATCGCGGGGGAAAGGCTACACCTTC
TRBD2 | TRBJ2-1 | TRBV7-3 | . | CASSLGLAGNNEQFF | TGTGCCAGCAGCTTAGGACTAGCGGGGAACAATGAGCAGTTCTTC
TRBD1 | TRBJ1-4 | TRBV5-6 | . | CASSFRTGGVTNEKLFF | TGTGCCAGCAGCTTTCGTACAGGGGGTGTAACTAATGAAAAACTGTTTTTT
TRBD1 | TRBJ1-2 | TRBV5-1 | . | CASSPRGRGQNGYTF | TGCGCCAGCAGCCCGAGGGGCAGGGGGCAAAATGGCTACACCTTC
. | TRBJ2-1 | TRBV7-2 | . | CASSSPPFIPTRSDEQFF | TGTGCCAGCAGCTCCCCACCCTTTATCCCGACTAGAAGCGATGAGCAGTTCTTC
. | TRBJ2-5 | TRBV19 | . | CASSKSQQETQYF | TGTGCCAGTAGTAAATCCCAGCAAGAGACCCAGTACTTC
TRBD1 | TRBJ2-5 | TRBV5-1 | . | CASSPRQGEDQYF | TGCGCCAGCAGCCCGAGACAGGGTGAGGACCAGTACTTC
. | TRBJ1-3 | TRBV5-4 | . | CASSLAGTSGNTIYF | TGTGCCAGCAGCTTGGCAGGGACATCTGGAAACACCATATATTTT
TRBD1 | TRBJ1-6 | TRBV7-2 | few | CASSPQTGGRLSPLHF | TGTGCCAGCAGCCCACAAACAGGGGGTCGTCTTTCACCCCTCCACTTT
TRBD2 | TRBJ2-3 | TRBV4-1 | . | CASSQGGGLAGSTDTQYF | TGCGCCAGCAGCCAAGGTGGGGGACTAGCGGGGAGCACAGATACGCAGTATTTT
. | TRBJ2-1 | TRBV25-1 | . | CASSGLPGEQFF | TGTGCCAGCAGTGGCCTCCCAGGGGAGCAGTTCTTC
. | TRBJ1-3 | TRBV18 | . | CASSPSGGGNTIYF | TGTGCCAGCTCACCGTCGGGGGGAGGAAACACCATATATTTT
. | TRBJ1-6 | TRBV27 | . | CASSFRTRSSYNSPLHF | TGTGCCAGCAGTTTTCGGACAAGGAGCTCCTATAATTCACCCCTCCACTTT
. | TRBJ2-7 | TRBV5-4 | few | CASSLQDYSEQYF | TGTGCCAGCAGCTTACAGGATTATAGCGAGCAGTACTTC
TRBD2 | TRBJ2-5 | TRBV7-2 | . | CASSFRTREEETQYF | TGTGCCAGCAGCTTCCGGACCCGGGAGGAAGAGACCCAGTACTTC